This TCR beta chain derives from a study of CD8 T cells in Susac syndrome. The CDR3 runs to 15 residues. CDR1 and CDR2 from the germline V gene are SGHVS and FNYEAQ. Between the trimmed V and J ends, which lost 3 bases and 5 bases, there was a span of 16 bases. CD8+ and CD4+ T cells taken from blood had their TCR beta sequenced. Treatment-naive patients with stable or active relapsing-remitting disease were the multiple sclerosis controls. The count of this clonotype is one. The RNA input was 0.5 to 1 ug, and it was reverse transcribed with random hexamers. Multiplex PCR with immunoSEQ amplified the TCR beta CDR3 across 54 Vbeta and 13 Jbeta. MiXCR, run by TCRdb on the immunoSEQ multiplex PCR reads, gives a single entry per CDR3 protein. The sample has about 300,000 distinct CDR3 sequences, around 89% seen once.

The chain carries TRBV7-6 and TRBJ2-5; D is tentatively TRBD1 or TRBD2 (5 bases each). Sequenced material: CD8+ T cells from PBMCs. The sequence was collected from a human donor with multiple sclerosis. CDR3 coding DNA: TGTGCCAGCAGCTTGAGGGACCCAGGTGCGGAGACCCAGTACTTC. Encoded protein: CASSLRDPGAETQYF.